This T cell receptor beta chain was recorded in a study of cytomegalovirus exposure and HLA in healthy donors. Points on this clone: Antigen specificity is unknown.

The CDR3 has 15 residues. Germline values: CDR1 LGHNA, CDR2 YSLEER. V was clipped by 2 bases and J by 4 bases; unmatched bases: 5. Study-level findings and limits: Accurate predictions that matched the HLA-A and HLA-B alleles of most subjects were reportedly made from TCR beta sequences. Sequencing probably produced one cluster of sequence variants that were highly shared. In a later analysis, most CMV-associated TCR beta chains appeared HLA-restricted. Specificity for CMV antigens was confirmed in vitro for a few of the CMV-associated chains.

The PCR had 60 Vbeta and 13 Jbeta primers. Sequencing was performed with immunoSEQ multiplex PCR; in TCRdb, only in-frame clones are kept and a portion is missing. The sample lists tens of thousands of clones; around 80% were seen once. V gene TRBV4-3 combines with J gene TRBJ1-2; 9 bases are shared with TRBD1. Sequenced input: PBMCs. This TCR was recovered from a woman aged 25 to 45 in good health and CMV-seronegative. CDR3 residues: CASSQTLGQGYGYTF. The CDR3 region has the DNA TGCGCCAGCAGCCAAACACTGGGACAGGGCTATGGCTACACCTTC.